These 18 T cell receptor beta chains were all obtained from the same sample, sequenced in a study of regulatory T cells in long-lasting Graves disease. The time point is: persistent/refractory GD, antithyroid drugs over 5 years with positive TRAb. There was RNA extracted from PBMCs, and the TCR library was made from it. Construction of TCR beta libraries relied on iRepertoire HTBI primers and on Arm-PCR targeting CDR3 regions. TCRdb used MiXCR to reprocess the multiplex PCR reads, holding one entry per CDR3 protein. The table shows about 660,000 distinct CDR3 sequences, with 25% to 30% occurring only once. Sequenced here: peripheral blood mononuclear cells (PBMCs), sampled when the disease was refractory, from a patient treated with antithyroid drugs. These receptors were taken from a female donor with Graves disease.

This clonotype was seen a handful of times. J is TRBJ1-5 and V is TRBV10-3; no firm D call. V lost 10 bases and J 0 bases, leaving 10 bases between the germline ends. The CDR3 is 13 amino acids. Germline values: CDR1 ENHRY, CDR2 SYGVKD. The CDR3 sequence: CATRDYSNQPQHF. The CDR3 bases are TGTGCCACCCGGGATTATAGCAATCAGCCCCAGCATTTT.

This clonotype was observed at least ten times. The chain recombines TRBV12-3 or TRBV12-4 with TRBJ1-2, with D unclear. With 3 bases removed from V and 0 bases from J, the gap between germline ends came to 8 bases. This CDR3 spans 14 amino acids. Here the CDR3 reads CASSLGRPNYGYTF. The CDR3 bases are TGTGCCAGCAGTTTGGGCCGACCTAACTATGGCTACACCTTC.

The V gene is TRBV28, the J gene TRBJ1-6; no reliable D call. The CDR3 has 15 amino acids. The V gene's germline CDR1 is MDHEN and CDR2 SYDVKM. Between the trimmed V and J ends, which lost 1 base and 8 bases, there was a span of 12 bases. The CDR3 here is CASSLYQDWHSPLHF. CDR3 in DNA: TGTGCCAGCAGTTTATACCAGGACTGGCATTCACCCCTCCACTTT.

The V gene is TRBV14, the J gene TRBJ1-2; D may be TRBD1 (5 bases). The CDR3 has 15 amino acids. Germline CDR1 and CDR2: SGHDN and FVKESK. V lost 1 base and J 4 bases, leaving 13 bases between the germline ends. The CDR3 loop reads CASSQAGGGVYGYTF. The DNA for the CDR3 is TGTGCCAGCAGCCAAGCCGGAGGAGGGGTCTATGGCTACACCTTC.

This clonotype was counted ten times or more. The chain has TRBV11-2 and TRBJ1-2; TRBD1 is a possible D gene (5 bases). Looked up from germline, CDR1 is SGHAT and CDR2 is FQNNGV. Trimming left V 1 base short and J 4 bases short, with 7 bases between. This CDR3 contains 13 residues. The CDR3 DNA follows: TGTGCCAGCAGCTTAGGGGACGGCTATGGCTACACCTTC. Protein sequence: CASSLGDGYGYTF.

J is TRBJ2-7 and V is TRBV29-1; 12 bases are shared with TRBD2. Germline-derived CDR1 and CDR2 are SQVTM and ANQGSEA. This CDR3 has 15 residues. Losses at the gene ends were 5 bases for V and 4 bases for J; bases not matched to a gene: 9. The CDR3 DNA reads TGCAGCGTTCACCAGGCAGGACTAGCGGGGTACGAGCAGTACTTC. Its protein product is CSVHQAGLAGYEQYF.

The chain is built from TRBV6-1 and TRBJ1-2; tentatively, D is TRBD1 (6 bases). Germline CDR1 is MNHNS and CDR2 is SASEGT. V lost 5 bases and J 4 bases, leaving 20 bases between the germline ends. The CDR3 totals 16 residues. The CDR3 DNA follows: TGTGCCAGCAGTACCTTACAGGGCCTCACAGGCTATGGCTACACCTTC. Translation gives CASSTLQGLTGYGYTF.

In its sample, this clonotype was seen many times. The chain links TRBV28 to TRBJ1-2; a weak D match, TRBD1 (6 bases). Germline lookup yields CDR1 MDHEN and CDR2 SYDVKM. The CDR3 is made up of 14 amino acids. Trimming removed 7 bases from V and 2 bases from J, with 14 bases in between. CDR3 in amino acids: CASTFAGVNYGYTF. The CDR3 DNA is TGTGCCAGCACCTTCGCAGGGGTCAACTATGGCTACACCTTC.

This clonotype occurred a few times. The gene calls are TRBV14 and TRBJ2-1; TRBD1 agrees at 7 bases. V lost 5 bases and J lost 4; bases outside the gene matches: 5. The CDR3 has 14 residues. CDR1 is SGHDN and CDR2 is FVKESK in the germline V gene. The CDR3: CASSSGTEYNEQFF. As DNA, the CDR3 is TGTGCCAGCAGCTCCGGGACAGAGTACAATGAGCAGTTCTTC.

The CDR3 protein is CASSLGDRIQETQYF. CDR3 coding DNA: TGCGCCAGCAGTCTTGGGGACAGAATTCAAGAGACCCAGTACTTC. V gene TRBV5-1 combines with J gene TRBJ2-5; 7 bases line up with TRBD1. This CDR3 comprises 15 residues. The V gene end was trimmed by 5 bases and the J gene end by 2 bases; junction bases not matched to a gene: 9. Germline V CDR1 and CDR2: SGHRS, YFSETQ.

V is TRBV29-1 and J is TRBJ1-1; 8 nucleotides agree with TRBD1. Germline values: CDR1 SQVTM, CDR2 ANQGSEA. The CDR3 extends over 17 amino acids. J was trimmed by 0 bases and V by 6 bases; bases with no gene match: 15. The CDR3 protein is CSVTHRGDVFMNTEAFF. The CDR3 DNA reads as TGCAGCGTGACCCACAGGGGGGATGTTTTTATGAACACTGAAGCTTTCTTT. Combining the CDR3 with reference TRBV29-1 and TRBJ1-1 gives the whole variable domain SAVISQKPSRDICQRGTSLTIQCQVDSQVTMMFWYRQQPGQSLTLIATANQGSEATYESGFVIDKFPISRPNLTFSTLTVSNMSPEDSSIYLCSVTHRGDVFMNTEAFFGQGTRLTVV.

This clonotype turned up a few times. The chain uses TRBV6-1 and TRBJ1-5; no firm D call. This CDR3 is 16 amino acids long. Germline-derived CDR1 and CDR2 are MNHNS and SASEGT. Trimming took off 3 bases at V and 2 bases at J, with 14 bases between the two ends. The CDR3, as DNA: TGTGCCAGCAGTGACTTACACCGGCTTGGCAATCAGCCCCAGCATTTT. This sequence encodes CASSDLHRLGNQPQHF.

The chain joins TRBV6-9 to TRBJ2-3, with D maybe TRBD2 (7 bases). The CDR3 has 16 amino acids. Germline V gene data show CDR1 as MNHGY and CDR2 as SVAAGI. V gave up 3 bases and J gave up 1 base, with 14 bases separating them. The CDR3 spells CASSYFLGGGTDTQYF. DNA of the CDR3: TGTGCCAGCAGTTACTTTCTAGGGGGGGGCACAGATACGCAGTATTTT.

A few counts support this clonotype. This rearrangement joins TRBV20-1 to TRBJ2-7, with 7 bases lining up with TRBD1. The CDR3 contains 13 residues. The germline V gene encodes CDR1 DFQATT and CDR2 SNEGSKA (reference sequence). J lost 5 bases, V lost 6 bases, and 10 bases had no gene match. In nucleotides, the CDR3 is TGCAGTGCCCTAGGGGGCTATATCCACGAGCAGTACTTC. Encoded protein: CSALGGYIHEQYF.

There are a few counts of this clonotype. The CDR3 bases are TGTGCCAGCAGTCCCCGAGGCGCAACTAAGGCCCATGAGCAGTTCTTC. This encodes CASSPRGATKAHEQFF. This sequence joins TRBV12-3 or TRBV12-4 and TRBJ2-1; D is unresolved. CDR3 length equals 16 residues. V was shortened by 5 bases and J by 8 bases, with 22 bases between the two germline ends.

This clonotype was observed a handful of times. The CDR3 reads CASSEAPGQGTEAFF. The CDR3 region has the DNA TGTGCCAGCAGTGAAGCGCCCGGACAGGGCACTGAAGCTTTCTTT. The rearrangement uses TRBV2 and TRBJ1-1; 8 bases map to TRBD1. The V gene end was trimmed by 0 bases and the J gene end by 4 bases; junction bases not matched to a gene: 4. Germline CDR1 is SNHLY and CDR2 is FYNNEI. The CDR3 totals 15 residues.

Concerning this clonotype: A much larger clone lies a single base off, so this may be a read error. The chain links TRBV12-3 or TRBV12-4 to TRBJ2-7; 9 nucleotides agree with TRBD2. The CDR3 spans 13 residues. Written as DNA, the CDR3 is TGTACCAGCAGTAAAGGGACTAGCTTCGAGCAGTACTTC. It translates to CTSSKGTSFEQYF.

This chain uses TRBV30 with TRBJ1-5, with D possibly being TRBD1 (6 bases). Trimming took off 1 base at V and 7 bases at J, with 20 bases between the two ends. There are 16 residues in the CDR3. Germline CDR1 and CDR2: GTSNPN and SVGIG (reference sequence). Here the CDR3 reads CAWSAQGAGEWQPQHF. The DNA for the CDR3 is TGTGCCTGGAGTGCCCAAGGGGCAGGGGAGTGGCAGCCCCAGCATTTT. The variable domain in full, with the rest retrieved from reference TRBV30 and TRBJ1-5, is SQTIHQWPATLVQPVGSPLSLECTVEGTSNPNLYWYRQAAGRGLQLLFYSVGIGQISSEVPQNLSASRPQDRQFILSSKKLLLSDSGFYLCAWSAQGAGEWQPQHFGDGTRLSIL.